What follows are 28 T cell receptor beta chains derived from one specimen sequenced in a study of cytomegalovirus exposure and HLA in healthy donors. Primers included in the PCR were 60 Vbeta and 13 Jbeta primers. Assay used: immunoSEQ multiplex PCR; TCRdb lists only in-frame clones, some missing. The sample includes over 120,000 clones. The specimen sequenced was PBMCs. The receptor set was obtained from a male donor in good health and CMV-seronegative.

The chain employs TRBV28 and TRBJ1-2, with D perhaps TRBD1 (6 bases). The V gene lost 3 bases and the J gene lost 8 bases, with 16 bases spanning the gap. Germline V CDR1 and CDR2: MDHEN, SYDVKM. The CDR3 loop spans 14 amino acids. The CDR3 protein is CASSFPHRAEGYTF. DNA for the CDR3: TGTGCCAGCAGTTTCCCCCACAGGGCTGAAGGCTACACCTTC.

This chain connects TRBV5-4 to TRBJ2-7, with D tentatively TRBD1 (6 bases). V lost 4 bases to trimming and J lost 3 bases, with 17 bases between them. The CDR3 covers 15 residues. CDR1 and CDR2 (germline): SGHNT, YYREEE (reference sequence). This CDR3 is CASSLGTMVYYEQYF. The CDR3 DNA is TGTGCCAGCAGCCTCGGGACAATGGTCTACTACGAGCAGTACTTC. The full variable domain, with the rest looked up from reference TRBV5-4 and TRBJ2-7, is ETGVTQSPTHLIKTRGQQVTLRCSSQSGHNTVSWYQQALGQGPQFIFQYYREEENGRGNFPPRFSGLQFPNYSSELNVNALELDDSALYLCASSLGTMVYYEQYFGPGTRLTVT.

This chain connects TRBV5-1 to TRBJ2-1, with 8 positions matching TRBD2. V trimming: 3 bases; J trimming: 5 bases; junction bases outside the gene matches: 10. This CDR3 contains 16 residues. CDR1 is SGHRS and CDR2 is YFSETQ in the germline V gene. The CDR3 region is CASSSVRSGANNEQFF. The CDR3, as DNA: TGCGCCAGCAGCTCAGTCCGTAGCGGGGCAAACAATGAGCAGTTCTTC.

The chain couples TRBV5-1 to TRBJ2-1, with 10 bases aligning to TRBD2. V lost 4 bases to trimming and J lost 1 base; unmatched junction nucleotides: 5. Germline CDR1 and CDR2: SGHRS and YFSETQ. The CDR3 loop spans 16 amino acids. The CDR3 region is CASSGTSGTSYNEQFF. The CDR3 DNA reads TGCGCCAGCAGCGGAACTAGCGGGACGTCCTACAATGAGCAGTTCTTC. The whole variable domain, filled in from reference TRBV5-1 and TRBJ2-1, reads KAGVTQTPRYLIKTRGQQVTLSCSPISGHRSVSWYQQTPGQGLQFLFEYFSETQRNKGNFPGRFSGRQFSNSRSEMNVSTLELGDSALYLCASSGTSGTSYNEQFFGPGTRLTVL.

The rearrangement links TRBV4-1 to TRBJ2-2; D uncertain. Germline assignment: CDR1 MGHRA and CDR2 YSYEKL. Trimming stripped 2 bases from V and 3 bases from J, with 4 bases between. This CDR3 region has 13 residues. CDR3 in amino acids: CASSQQDTGELFF. Written as DNA, the CDR3 is TGCGCCAGCAGCCAACAGGACACCGGGGAGCTGTTTTTT.

The V call is TRBV5-1, the J call TRBJ2-3, with a possible D match to TRBD1 (5 bases). V lost 0 bases and J lost 1, with 9 bases in between. Germline V gene lookup returns CDR1 SGHRS and CDR2 YFSETQ. This CDR3 is 15 amino acids long. CDR3 loop: CASSLAVQGTDTQYF. The CDR3 nucleotides are TGCGCCAGCAGCTTGGCCGTACAGGGCACAGATACGCAGTATTTT. The complete variable domain, with remaining parts taken from reference TRBV5-1 and TRBJ2-3, reads KAGVTQTPRYLIKTRGQQVTLSCSPISGHRSVSWYQQTPGQGLQFLFEYFSETQRNKGNFPGRFSGRQFSNSRSEMNVSTLELGDSALYLCASSLAVQGTDTQYFGPGTRLTVL.

V and J are TRBV4-3 and TRBJ2-1; TRBD1 might be the D (5 bases). Trimming shortened V by 1 base and J by 10 bases, and 14 bases separated the two germline ends. Germline V CDR1 and CDR2: LGHNA, YSLEER. The CDR3 extends over 14 amino acids. As DNA, the CDR3 is TGCGCCAGCAGCCAAGCTCTCAGGGTTTACGAGCAGTTCTTC. Amino acid sequence: CASSQALRVYEQFF.

The genes are TRBV19 and TRBJ2-3, with TRBD2 as a possible D gene (6 bases). CDR3 length: 13 amino acids. Looked up from germline, CDR1 is LNHDA and CDR2 is SQIVND (reference sequence). Between the trimmed V and J ends, which lost 2 bases and 4 bases, there was a span of 7 bases. CDR3 amino acids: CASSIWGADTQYF. The DNA of the CDR3 is TGTGCCAGTAGTATATGGGGGGCAGATACGCAGTATTTT.

This chain uses TRBV4-2 with TRBJ1-1, with 8 positions matching TRBD1. Looked up from germline, CDR1 is LGHNA and CDR2 is YNFKEQ. This CDR3 region has 16 residues. V lost 1 base to trimming and J lost 4 bases; unmatched junction nucleotides: 8. CDR3 DNA sequence: TGTGCCAGCAGCCAAGTCGCAGGGGGCAGCGGCACTGAAGCTTTCTTT. The encoded protein is CASSQVAGGSGTEAFF.

The gene calls are TRBV15 and TRBJ1-2; unclear D gene. Deletions cut 0 bases from V and 4 bases from J, with 9 bases between. The CDR3 extends over 14 amino acids. Germline V gene data show CDR1 as LNHNV and CDR2 as YYDKDF (reference sequence). The CDR3 is CATSRDNSGYGYTF. As DNA, the CDR3 is TGTGCCACCAGCAGAGACAACTCGGGCTATGGCTACACCTTC.

This CDR3 is CASSYGTGGEGYTF. The CDR3 DNA reads TGTGCCAGCAGTTACGGGACAGGGGGTGAAGGCTACACCTTC. The chain uses TRBV6-5 and TRBJ1-2; 11 nucleotides agree with TRBD1. This CDR3 is 14 amino acids long. V lost 2 bases and J lost 8; bases outside the gene matches: 4. Germline loops: CDR1 MNHEY, CDR2 SVGAGI.

CDR3 protein: CASSAFFRSTDYEQYF. The CDR3, as DNA: TGTGCCAGCAGTGCCTTCTTCAGATCGACAGACTACGAGCAGTACTTC. The chain is built from TRBV6-1 and TRBJ2-7; a weak D match, TRBD1 (5 bases). The germline CDR1 and CDR2 sequences are MNHNS and SASEGT. Trimming cost V 4 bases and J 3 bases, with 19 bases left between them. This CDR3 spans 16 amino acids.

This chain connects TRBV7-2 to TRBJ1-1; TRBD1 might be the D (6 bases). V was trimmed by 0 bases and J by 2 bases, leaving 16 bases between them. The CDR3 is 17 residues long. CDR1 SGHTA and CDR2 FQGNSA come from the germline V gene. DNA of the CDR3: TGTGCCAGCAGCTTAGCGCCATACCCAGGGGCCAACACTGAAGCTTTCTTT. Its translation is CASSLAPYPGANTEAFF. Supplemented by reference TRBV7-2 and TRBJ1-1, the full variable domain reads GAGVSQSPSNKVTEKGKDVELRCDPISGHTALYWYRQSLGQGLEFLIYFQGNSAPDKSGLPSDRFSAERTGGSVSTLTIQRTQQEDSAVYLCASSLAPYPGANTEAFFGQGTRLTVV.

V and J are TRBV4-3 and TRBJ2-7, with a possible D match to TRBD1 (6 bases). Looked up from germline, CDR1 is LGHNA and CDR2 is YSLEER. Trimming stripped 4 bases from V and 6 bases from J, with 19 bases between. The CDR3 has 15 residues. The CDR3 nucleotides read TGCGCCAGCAGCCTAGTACTGGGGGCTAGTAGCGAGCAGTACTTC. This translates into CASSLVLGASSEQYF.

This sequence joins TRBV6-5 and TRBJ1-5; 9 positions agree with TRBD1. The trim removed 5 bases at V and 2 bases at J, leaving 4 bases unmatched. Germline V lookup: CDR1 MNHEY, CDR2 SVGAGI. This CDR3 is 15 amino acids long. The CDR3 here is CASSVTGGGNQPQHF. The CDR3, as DNA: TGTGCCAGCAGTGTGACAGGGGGAGGCAATCAGCCCCAGCATTTT.

The V gene is TRBV9, the J gene TRBJ2-4; possible D gene TRBD2, 7 bases. Between the trimmed V and J ends, which lost 0 bases and 1 base, there was a span of 14 bases. Looked up from germline, CDR1 is SGDLS and CDR2 is YYNGEE. The CDR3 is 17 amino acids. The CDR3 is CASSVAGGLGAKNIQYF. Here the CDR3 DNA reads TGTGCCAGCAGCGTAGCGGGGGGCCTGGGGGCCAAAAACATTCAGTACTTC.

V gene TRBV18 combines with J gene TRBJ2-7, with 8 nucleotides matching TRBD1. With V trimmed by 3 bases and J by 0 bases, 4 bases remained unmatched. This CDR3 region has 15 residues. Per the germline V gene, CDR1 is KGHSH and CDR2 is LQKENI. CDR3 residues: CASSPDRDPSYEQYF. The CDR3 coding sequence is TGTGCCAGCTCACCGGACAGGGATCCCTCCTACGAGCAGTACTTC.

This rearrangement joins TRBV25-1 to TRBJ1-4; D remains ambiguous. The germline CDR1 and CDR2 sequences are MGHDK and SYGVNS. Trimming stripped 3 bases from V and 10 bases from J, with 18 bases between. The CDR3 loop spans 15 amino acids. This CDR3 is CASSEKGGLGGKLFF. The CDR3 nucleotides are TGTGCCAGCAGTGAGAAGGGAGGCCTCGGTGGAAAACTGTTTTTT.

This chain links TRBV29-1 with TRBJ1-1, with D uncertain. V lost 7 bases to trimming and J lost 2 bases, with 8 bases between them. Germline loops: CDR1 SQVTM, CDR2 ANQGSEA. The CDR3 is 11 amino acids. The CDR3 DNA is TGCAGCGCCCCAGAAAACACTGAAGCTTTCTTT. Translated: CSAPENTEAFF.

The CDR3 region is CASSDQIAGGYNEQFF. CDR3 in DNA: TGTGCCAGCAGTGACCAAATAGCGGGAGGGTACAATGAGCAGTTCTTC. J is TRBJ2-1 and V is TRBV6-1; TRBD2 aligns across 11 bases. CDR3 length equals 16 residues. The germline CDR1 and CDR2 sequences are MNHNS and SASEGT. V lost 3 bases to trimming and J lost 4 bases; unmatched junction nucleotides: 5.

The chain is built from TRBV15 and TRBJ2-5, with TRBD2 identical over 15 bases. CDR1 and CDR2 (germline): LNHNV, YYDKDF (reference sequence). V lost 0 bases to trimming and J lost 5 bases; unmatched junction nucleotides: 7. The CDR3 has 18 residues. The CDR3 here is CATSRDLGLAGGRETQYF. For the CDR3, the DNA is TGTGCCACCAGCAGAGATTTGGGACTAGCGGGAGGAAGGGAGACCCAGTACTTC. The variable domain in full, with the rest retrieved from reference TRBV15 and TRBJ2-5, is DAMVIQNPRYQVTQFGKPVTLSCSQTLNHNVMYWYQQKSSQAPKLLFHYYDKDFNNEADTPDNFQSRRPNTSFCFLDIRSPGLGDTAMYLCATSRDLGLAGGRETQYFGPGTRLLVL.

For the CDR3, the DNA is TGTGCCAGCAGTTTCCGGGGCAGTGGGGGGGCACGGGCTGAAGCTTTCTTT. Translated: CASSFRGSGGARAEAFF. The rearrangement joins TRBV28 to TRBJ1-1; possible D gene TRBD1, 6 bases. Trimming removed 3 bases at V and 6 bases at J, with 23 bases between. The CDR3 has 17 residues. Germline V gene sequence: CDR1 MDHEN, CDR2 SYDVKM.

The V gene is TRBV6-1, the J gene TRBJ1-5; D gene uncertain. The CDR3 extends over 13 amino acids. V lost 4 bases, J lost 4 bases, and 8 bases lay in between. Per germline, CDR1 MNHNS and CDR2 SASEGT. The CDR3, as DNA: TGTGCCAGCAGTGGATTCGAGAATCAGCCCCAGCATTTT. Translating it yields CASSGFENQPQHF.

The chain employs TRBV7-6 and TRBJ2-1; possible D gene TRBD1, 6 bases. V was shortened by 5 bases and J by 7 bases, with 12 bases between the two germline ends. This CDR3 region has 13 residues. Germline V gene data show CDR1 as SGHVS and CDR2 as FNYEAQ. The CDR3 coding sequence is TGTGCCAGCAGCCCGACAGGCGAAAATGAGCAGTTCTTC. This sequence encodes CASSPTGENEQFF.

The chain recombines TRBV6-6 with TRBJ2-7; 11 bases are shared with TRBD1. The germline V gene encodes CDR1 MNHNY and CDR2 SVGAGI (reference sequence). The CDR3 is 15 amino acids. Trimming removed 6 bases from V and 3 bases from J; junction bases left unmatched: 7. The CDR3 DNA reads as TGTGCCAGCAGCCCCGGGACAGGGGGAGACTACGAGCAGTACTTC. Protein product: CASSPGTGGDYEQYF.

The CDR3 sequence: CAGTGRLPNTEAFF. The CDR3 DNA reads as TGTGCCGGGACAGGGAGGTTACCGAACACTGAAGCTTTCTTT. The chain joins TRBV28 to TRBJ1-1; 9 positions agree with TRBD1. The length of the CDR3 is 14 residues. The V segment lost 11 bases and the J segment 1 base; nucleotides outside the gene matches: 8. Germline V gene sequence: CDR1 MDHEN, CDR2 SYDVKM.

The chain joins TRBV7-3 to TRBJ1-1; 8 bases map to TRBD1. Germline V gives CDR1 SGHTA, CDR2 FQGTGA. The CDR3 is 16 amino acids. With V trimmed by 1 base and J by 3 bases, 7 bases remained unmatched. The CDR3 bases are TGTGCCAGCAGCTTAAAACCCCAGACAGGGGACACTGAAGCTTTCTTT. This encodes CASSLKPQTGDTEAFF.

This chain connects TRBV9 to TRBJ2-3; TRBD2 aligns across 8 bases. The CDR3 sequence is 12 residues long. Germline V lookup: CDR1 SGDLS, CDR2 YYNGEE. V lost 4 bases, J lost 10 bases, and 5 bases stayed unmatched. This CDR3 reads CASSLSGGAQYF. DNA for the CDR3: TGTGCCAGCAGCTTGTCGGGGGGGGCGCAGTATTTT. The full variable domain, rest sourced from reference TRBV9 and TRBJ2-3, is DSGVTQTPKHLITATGQRVTLRCSPRSGDLSVYWYQQSLDQGLQFLIQYYNGEERAKGNILERFSAQQFPDLHSELNLSSLELGDSALYFCASSLSGGAQYFGPGTRLTVL.